Below are 16 T cell receptor beta chains sequenced from a single sample in a study of CD8 T cells in ankylosing spondylitis. Study-wide results and limits: Ankylosing spondylitis blood appeared to be characterized by a TCR beta motif of 7 to 9 highly homologous variants.

MiXCR, applied by TCRdb to the 5' RACE reads, yields one record per CDR3 protein. The sample records 750,000 to 850,000 distinct CDR3 sequences, 10% to 15% being singletons. These TCRs are of unknown antigen specificity. Sequencing input: blood, either unsorted or a sorted T cell fraction (not recorded which). The receptors come from a male donor with ankylosing spondylitis.

This clonotype occurred many times. The chain is built from TRBV29-1 and TRBJ1-4; 10 bases agree with TRBD1. CDR3 length: 14 amino acids. V shed 6 bases and J 4 bases; nucleotides not matched to a gene: 5. Germline V gene lookup returns CDR1 SQVTM and CDR2 ANQGSEA. The CDR3 protein is CSVRQGADNEKLFF. CDR3 nucleotide sequence: TGCAGCGTCCGACAGGGGGCCGATAATGAAAAACTGTTTTTT.

This rearrangement joins TRBV5-1 to TRBJ1-1, with 7 bases lining up with TRBD1. CDR3 length equals 17 residues. V was clipped by 5 bases and J by 0 bases; unmatched bases: 13. Germline CDR1 SGHRS, CDR2 YFSETQ. The CDR3 sequence is CASRTTTGRRMNTEAFF. The CDR3 coding sequence is TGCGCCAGCAGAACCACGACAGGGAGAAGAATGAACACTGAAGCTTTCTTT.

This clonotype was observed many times. This chain links TRBV12-3 or TRBV12-4 with TRBJ2-5, with D possibly being TRBD1 or TRBD2 (5 bases each). The V and J ends lost 6 bases and 3 bases respectively, with 8 bases between them. The CDR3 runs 12 residues. The CDR3 nucleotides are TGTGCCAGCAGGCTGGGGGAAGAGACCCAGTACTTC. Its translation: CASRLGEETQYF.

This clonotype was observed a handful of times. The chain has TRBV6-5 and TRBJ2-7, with D hard to call. V gave up 4 bases and J gave up 7 bases, with 14 bases separating them. The CDR3 has 13 amino acids. CDR1 MNHEY and CDR2 SVGAGI come from the germline V gene. In nucleotides, the CDR3 is TGTGCCAGCAGTTCCCTCACCCTTGTGGAGCAGTACTTC. Protein product: CASSSLTLVEQYF.

Only a few counts were recorded for this clonotype. This chain uses TRBV6-5 with TRBJ2-5; D perhaps matches TRBD1 (6 bases). The CDR3 covers 15 residues. Germline lookup yields CDR1 MNHEY and CDR2 SVGAGI. Trimming pared 2 bases from V and 1 base from J, leaving 11 bases between. CDR3 residues: CASSYTGQSQETQYF. CDR3 bases: TGTGCCAGCAGTTACACAGGGCAGAGCCAAGAGACCCAGTACTTC.

This clonotype was seen just once. This rearrangement joins TRBV15 to TRBJ2-1; D may be TRBD2 (6 bases). Germline assignment: CDR1 LNHNV and CDR2 YYDKDF (reference sequence). V lost 4 bases to trimming and J lost 3 bases, with 16 bases between them. The CDR3 totals 16 residues. This CDR3 reads CATSKGGGEIYNEQFF. The CDR3, as DNA: TGTGCCACCAGCAAAGGAGGAGGGGAGATCTACAATGAGCAGTTCTTC.

The gene calls are TRBV24-1 and TRBJ2-6, with TRBD2 as a possible D gene (6 bases). The V gene lost 3 bases and the J gene lost 1 base, with 12 bases spanning the gap. The CDR3 extends over 17 amino acids. From germline, CDR1 is KGHDR and CDR2 SFDVKD. The CDR3 loop is CATSDVRRGSGANVLTF. In nucleotides, the CDR3 is TGTGCCACCAGTGATGTCAGGCGGGGTTCTGGGGCCAACGTCCTGACTTTC.

In the case of this clonotype: A much larger clonotype is one base distant, so this may be a read error. V and J are TRBV5-1 and TRBJ2-3; 8 bases line up with TRBD1. The CDR3 runs 16 residues. CDR1 is SGHRS, CDR2 YFSETQ, per germline. The DNA for the CDR3 is TGCGCCAGCAGCTTGGGACAGGGGATAAGCACAGATGCGCAGTATTTT. It yields the protein CASSLGQGISTDAQYF.

This clonotype has only a few counts. The chain links TRBV20-1 to TRBJ1-4, with a weak D call TRBD1 (5 bases). The CDR3 consists of 15 residues. Germline CDR1 DFQATT, CDR2 SNEGSKA (reference sequence). The V gene lost 4 bases and the J gene lost 5 bases, with 17 bases spanning the gap. Here the CDR3 DNA reads TGCAGTGCTATCAACGGCCGGGACTCCAATGAAAAACTGTTTTTT. It is translated as CSAINGRDSNEKLFF.

The V gene is TRBV5-1, the J gene TRBJ1-2, with D possibly being TRBD1 (5 bases). There are 13 residues in the CDR3. Germline V CDR1 and CDR2: SGHRS, YFSETQ. Trimming pared 5 bases from V and 2 bases from J, leaving 10 bases between. The CDR3 reads CASRNRQNYGYTF. The CDR3 DNA follows: TGCGCCAGCAGAAACCGACAGAACTATGGCTACACCTTC.

In its sample, this clonotype was seen a few times. This chain links TRBV20-1 with TRBJ2-7; 10 bases are shared with TRBD2. The length of the CDR3 is 14 residues. J lost 2 bases, V lost 6 bases, and 7 bases had no gene match. The germline CDR1 and CDR2 sequences are DFQATT and SNEGSKA (reference sequence). CDR3 region: CSAASGRPPYEQYF. The CDR3 region has the DNA TGCAGTGCCGCTAGCGGGAGACCCCCCTACGAGCAGTACTTC.

This clonotype was detected many times. The chain uses TRBV10-3 and TRBJ2-7; the match to TRBD1 covers 9 bases. Germline trimming cut 5 bases from V and 6 bases from J; bases unmatched to any gene: 8. The germline CDR1 and CDR2 sequences are ENHRY and SYGVKD. This CDR3 has 14 amino acids. The DNA of the CDR3 is TGTGCCATCAGTTACAGGGGGCTCCCAGGCGAGCAGTACTTC. This gives the protein CAISYRGLPGEQYF.

The gene calls are TRBV4-1 and TRBJ1-3, with D possibly matching TRBD1 (5 bases). This CDR3 comprises 15 residues. V gave up 3 bases and J gave up 0 bases, with 9 bases separating them. The germline CDR1 and CDR2 sequences are MGHRA and YSYEKL. CDR3 residues: CASSHPGRSGNTIYF. CDR3 DNA: TGCGCCAGCAGCCATCCGGGACGCTCTGGAAACACCATATATTTT.

The sample holds a few counts of this clonotype. The chain combines TRBV7-9 with TRBJ2-5, with D maybe TRBD1 (6 bases). The CDR3 is 16 amino acids. The V gene lost 2 bases and the J gene lost 5 bases, with 18 bases spanning the gap. The germline CDR1 and CDR2 sequences are SEHNR and FQNEAQ (reference sequence). CDR3 nucleotides: TGTGCCAGCAGCTTATTGGGACAAACGTATGTGGAGACCCAGTACTTC. It codes for CASSLLGQTYVETQYF. The full variable domain, with the rest looked up from reference TRBV7-9 and TRBJ2-5, is DTGVSQNPRHKITKRGQNVTFRCDPISEHNRLYWYRQTLGQGPEFLTYFQNEAQLEKSRLLSDRFSAERPKGSFSTLEIQRTEQGDSAMYLCASSLLGQTYVETQYFGPGTRLLVL.

This chain joins TRBV5-1 and TRBJ1-3; no clear D. The V and J ends lost 0 bases and 3 bases respectively, with 13 bases between them. Germline V gene lookup returns CDR1 SGHRS and CDR2 YFSETQ. The CDR3 consists of 16 residues. The CDR3 sequence: CASSLAGASYGNTIYF. The CDR3 DNA sequence: TGCGCCAGCAGCTTGGCCGGCGCTTCCTATGGAAACACCATATATTTT.

This clonotype appeared a few times. The chain employs TRBV20-1 and TRBJ2-7; 7 bases are shared with TRBD1. The CDR3 sequence is 12 residues long. Losses at the gene ends were 4 bases for V and 5 bases for J; bases not matched to a gene: 5. In germline, CDR1 is DFQATT, CDR2 SNEGSKA (reference sequence). This CDR3 reads CSANDRVHEQYF. The DNA for the CDR3 is TGCAGTGCTAACGACAGGGTCCACGAGCAGTACTTC.